This TCR beta chain comes out of a study of technical replicates of blood from several donors. Sequenced by immunoSEQ multiplex PCR; TCRdb stores in-frame clones only, minus some. The sample shows about 75,000 clones, approximately 97% of them seen only once. Per the germline V gene, CDR1 is SGHTA and CDR2 is FQGNSA. This CDR3 has 14 residues. Trimming shortened V by 5 bases and J by 8 bases, and 16 bases separated the two germline ends. This TCR came from a human donor in good health. The chain carries TRBV7-2 and TRBJ2-4; D perhaps matches TRBD2 (5 bases). Specimen: T cells isolated from PBMCs. CDR3 sequence (DNA): TGTGCCAGCAGCCTTAATACTAGTCCCGACATTCAGTACTTC. This codes for CASSLNTSPDIQYF.